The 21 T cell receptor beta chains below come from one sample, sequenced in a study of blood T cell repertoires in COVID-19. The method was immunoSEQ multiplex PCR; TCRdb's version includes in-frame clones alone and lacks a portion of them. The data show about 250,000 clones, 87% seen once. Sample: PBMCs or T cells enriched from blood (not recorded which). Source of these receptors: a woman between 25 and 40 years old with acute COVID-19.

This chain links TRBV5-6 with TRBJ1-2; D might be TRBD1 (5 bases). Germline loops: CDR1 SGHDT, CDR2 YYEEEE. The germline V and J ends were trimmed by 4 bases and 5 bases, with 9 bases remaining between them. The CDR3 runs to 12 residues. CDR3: CASSPDRYGYTF. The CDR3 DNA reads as TGTGCCAGCAGCCCCGACAGATATGGCTACACCTTC.

The chain's CDR3 is CATSGTGGGGTEAFF. CDR3 sequence (DNA): TGTGCCACCTCCGGGACAGGGGGCGGGGGCACTGAAGCTTTCTTT. This chain connects TRBV10-3 to TRBJ1-1; 12 bases line up with TRBD1. This CDR3 is built from 15 residues. In germline, CDR1 is ENHRY, CDR2 SYGVKD. The V and J ends lost 10 bases and 4 bases, in that order; junction bases with no gene match: 10.

CDR3 loop: CASRTTGDDEQYF. CDR3 sequence (DNA): TGTGCCAGCAGAACTACAGGGGACGACGAGCAGTACTTC. V is TRBV11-2 and J is TRBJ2-7; 7 nucleotides agree with TRBD1. Trimming cost V 6 bases and J 5 bases; bases outside gene matches: 7. CDR3 length: 13 residues. CDR1 is SGHAT, CDR2 FQNNGV, per germline.

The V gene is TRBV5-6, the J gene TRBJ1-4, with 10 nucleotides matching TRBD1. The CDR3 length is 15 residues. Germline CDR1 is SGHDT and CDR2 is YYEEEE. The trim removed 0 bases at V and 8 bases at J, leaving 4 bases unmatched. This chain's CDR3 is CASSLAGTGVEKLFF. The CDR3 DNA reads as TGTGCCAGCAGCTTGGCCGGGACAGGGGTCGAAAAACTGTTTTTT.

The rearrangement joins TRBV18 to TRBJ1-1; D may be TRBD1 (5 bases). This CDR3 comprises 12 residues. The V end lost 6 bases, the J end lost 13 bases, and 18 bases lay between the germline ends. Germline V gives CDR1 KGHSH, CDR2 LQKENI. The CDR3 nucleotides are TGTGCCAGCTCCGGGGGACGGGGAATGGATTTCTTT. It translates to CASSGGRGMDFF. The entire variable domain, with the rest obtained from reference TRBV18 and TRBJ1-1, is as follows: NAGVMQNPRHLVRRRGQEARLRCSPMKGHSHVYWYRQLPEEGLKFMVYLQKENIIDESGMPKERFSAEFPKEGPSILRIQQVVRGDSAAYFCASSGGRGMDFFGQGTRLTVV.

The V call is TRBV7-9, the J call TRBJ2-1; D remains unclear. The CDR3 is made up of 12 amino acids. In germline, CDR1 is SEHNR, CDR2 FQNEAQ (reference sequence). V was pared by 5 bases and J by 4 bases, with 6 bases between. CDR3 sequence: CASSREYNEQFF. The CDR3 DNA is TGTGCCAGCAGCCGAGAGTACAATGAGCAGTTCTTC.

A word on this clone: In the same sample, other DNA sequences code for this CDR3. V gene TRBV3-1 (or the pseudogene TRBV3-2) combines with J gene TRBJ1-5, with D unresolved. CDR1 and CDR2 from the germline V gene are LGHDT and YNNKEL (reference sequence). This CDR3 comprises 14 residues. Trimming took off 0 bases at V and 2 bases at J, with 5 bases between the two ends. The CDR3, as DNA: TGTGCCAGCAGCCAAGATATAGGCAATCAGCCCCAGCATTTT. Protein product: CASSQDIGNQPQHF.

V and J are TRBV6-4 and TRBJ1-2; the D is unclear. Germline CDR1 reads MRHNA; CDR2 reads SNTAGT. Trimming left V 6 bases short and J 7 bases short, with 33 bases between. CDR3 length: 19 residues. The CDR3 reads CASSEHPIDVVRQKGGYTF. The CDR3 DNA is TGTGCCAGCAGCGAACATCCAATTGACGTAGTCAGGCAGAAAGGTGGCTACACCTTC.

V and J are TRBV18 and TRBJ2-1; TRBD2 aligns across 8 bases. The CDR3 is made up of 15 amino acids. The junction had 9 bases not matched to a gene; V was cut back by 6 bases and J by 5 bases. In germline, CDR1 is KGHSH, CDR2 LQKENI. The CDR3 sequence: CASSPSGGGNNEQFF. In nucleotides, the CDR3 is TGTGCCAGCTCCCCCAGCGGGGGTGGCAACAATGAGCAGTTCTTC.

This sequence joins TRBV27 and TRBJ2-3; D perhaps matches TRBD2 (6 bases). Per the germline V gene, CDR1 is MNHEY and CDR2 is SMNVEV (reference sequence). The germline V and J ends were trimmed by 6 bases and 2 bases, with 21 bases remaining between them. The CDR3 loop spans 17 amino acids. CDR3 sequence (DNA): TGTGCCAGCAGCCAATACGAGGGGCGGGAATTCACAGATACGCAGTATTTT. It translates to CASSQYEGREFTDTQYF.

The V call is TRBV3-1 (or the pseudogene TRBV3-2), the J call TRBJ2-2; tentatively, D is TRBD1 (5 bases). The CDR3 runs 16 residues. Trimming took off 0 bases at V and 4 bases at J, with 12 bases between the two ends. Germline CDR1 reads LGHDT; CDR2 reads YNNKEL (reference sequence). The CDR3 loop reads CASSQEGQGSTGELFF. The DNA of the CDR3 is TGTGCCAGCAGCCAAGAGGGCCAGGGAAGCACCGGGGAGCTGTTTTTT.

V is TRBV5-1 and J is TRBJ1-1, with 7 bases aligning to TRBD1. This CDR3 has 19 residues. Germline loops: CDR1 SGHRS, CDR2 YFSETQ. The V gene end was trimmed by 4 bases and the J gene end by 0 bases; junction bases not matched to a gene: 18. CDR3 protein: CASSRNDRDFLGMNTEAFF. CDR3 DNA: TGCGCCAGCAGCCGGAACGACAGGGACTTTTTAGGCATGAACACTGAAGCTTTCTTT.

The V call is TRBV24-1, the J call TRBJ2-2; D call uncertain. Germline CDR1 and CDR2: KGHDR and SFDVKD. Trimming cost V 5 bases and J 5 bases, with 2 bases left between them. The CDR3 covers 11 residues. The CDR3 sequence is CATSATGELFF. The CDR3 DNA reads TGTGCCACCAGTGCTACCGGGGAGCTGTTTTTT.

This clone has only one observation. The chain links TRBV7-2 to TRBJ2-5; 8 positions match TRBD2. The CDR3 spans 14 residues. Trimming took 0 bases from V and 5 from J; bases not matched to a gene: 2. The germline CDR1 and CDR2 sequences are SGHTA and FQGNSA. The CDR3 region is CASSLASGEETQYF. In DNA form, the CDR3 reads TGTGCCAGCAGCTTAGCTAGCGGGGAGGAGACCCAGTACTTC.

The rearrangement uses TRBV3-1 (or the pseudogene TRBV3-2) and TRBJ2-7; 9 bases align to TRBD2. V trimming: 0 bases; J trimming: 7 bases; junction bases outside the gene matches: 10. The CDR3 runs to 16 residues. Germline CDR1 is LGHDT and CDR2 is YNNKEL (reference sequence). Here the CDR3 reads CASSQDSGGGAWEQYF. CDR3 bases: TGTGCCAGCAGCCAAGATTCCGGCGGGGGGGCCTGGGAGCAGTACTTC.

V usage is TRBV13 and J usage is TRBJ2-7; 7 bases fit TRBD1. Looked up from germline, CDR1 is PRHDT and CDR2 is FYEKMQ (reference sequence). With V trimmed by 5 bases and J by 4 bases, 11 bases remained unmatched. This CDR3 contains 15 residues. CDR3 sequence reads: CASSRRDRGEYEQYF. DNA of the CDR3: TGTGCCAGCAGCCGCCGGGACAGAGGCGAGTACGAGCAGTACTTC.

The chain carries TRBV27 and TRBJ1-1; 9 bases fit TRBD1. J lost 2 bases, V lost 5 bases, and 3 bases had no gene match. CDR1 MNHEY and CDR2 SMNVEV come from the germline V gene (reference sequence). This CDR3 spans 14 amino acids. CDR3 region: CASSVTGGNTEAFF. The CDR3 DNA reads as TGTGCCAGCAGTGTTACAGGGGGCAACACTGAAGCTTTCTTT.

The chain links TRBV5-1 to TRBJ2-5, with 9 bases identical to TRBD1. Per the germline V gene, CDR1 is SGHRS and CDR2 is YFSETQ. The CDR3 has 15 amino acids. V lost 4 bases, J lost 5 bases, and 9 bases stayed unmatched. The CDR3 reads CASSIWGGQGETQYF. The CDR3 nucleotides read TGCGCCAGCAGCATCTGGGGGGGACAGGGTGAGACCCAGTACTTC.

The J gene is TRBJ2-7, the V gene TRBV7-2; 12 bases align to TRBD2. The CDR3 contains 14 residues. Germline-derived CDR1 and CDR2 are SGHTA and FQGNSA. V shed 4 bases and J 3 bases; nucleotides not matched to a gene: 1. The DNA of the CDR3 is TGTGCCAGCAGCTGGACTAGCGGGGACTACGAGCAGTACTTC. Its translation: CASSWTSGDYEQYF.

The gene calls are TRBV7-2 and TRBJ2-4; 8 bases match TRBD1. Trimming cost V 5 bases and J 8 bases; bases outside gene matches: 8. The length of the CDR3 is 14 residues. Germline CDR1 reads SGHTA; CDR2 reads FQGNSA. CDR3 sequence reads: CASSVDRVRDIQYF. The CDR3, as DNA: TGTGCCAGCAGCGTGGACAGGGTGAGGGACATTCAGTACTTC.

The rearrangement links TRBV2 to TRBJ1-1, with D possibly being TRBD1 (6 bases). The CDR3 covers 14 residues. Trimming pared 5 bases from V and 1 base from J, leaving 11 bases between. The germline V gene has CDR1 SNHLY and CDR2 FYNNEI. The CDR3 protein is CASSPRTANTEAFF. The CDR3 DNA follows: TGTGCCAGCAGTCCTAGGACAGCGAACACTGAAGCTTTCTTT.